This entry describes one T cell receptor (beta chain). The assay was immunoSEQ multiplex PCR, and TCRdb's table has in-frame clones only and misses some. The sample shows more than 80,000 clones, more than 70% of them seen only once. This specimen comes from a study of blood T cell repertoires in COVID-19. Study as a whole: Samples came from the United States, Italy and Spain, spanning acute and convalescent COVID-19.

Sequencing was carried out using peripheral blood. The TCR originated in a man aged 45-60 years with active COVID-19.

This CDR3 reads CASSRRGDEQFF. CDR3 nucleotide sequence: TGTGCCAGCAGCCGGAGGGGAGATGAGCAGTTCTTC. The V gene is TRBV7-2, the J gene TRBJ2-1; a weak D match, TRBD2 (6 bases). The CDR3 is 12 amino acids. Trimming cost V 5 bases and J 8 bases, with 10 bases left between them. From germline, CDR1 is SGHTA and CDR2 FQGNSA.